This T cell receptor (beta chain) came from a study of shared clonotypes between healthy human individuals. Measured with immunoSEQ multiplex PCR; TCRdb has only the in-frame clones, and not every one. The sample has roughly 550,000 clones, around 95% seen once. This CDR3 contains 11 residues. Trimming removed 5 bases at V and 10 bases at J, with 9 bases between. Germline V gene lookup returns CDR1 PRHDT and CDR2 FYEKMQ (reference sequence). Naive CD8 populations comprised CD45RO-negative cells positively selected for CCR7, excluding terminally differentiated effector memory CD45RA+ cells. The clonotype originates from a woman aged 25 to 45 in good health. The sample comprised naive CD8+ T cells sorted from blood. The rearrangement joins TRBV13 to TRBJ2-1; tentatively, D is TRBD1 or TRBD2 (5 bases each). The CDR3 loop reads CASSIRDEQFF. Written as DNA, the CDR3 is TGTGCCAGCAGCATCCGGGACGAGCAGTTCTTC.